One and the same sample provided the 5 T cell receptor beta chains below, sequenced in a study of T cells and Merkel cell carcinoma outcomes. The method was immunoSEQ multiplex PCR; TCRdb's version includes in-frame clones alone and lacks a portion of them. The sample holds 5,500 to 7,000 clones, roughly 75% seen once. Material for sequencing was tumor tissue from Merkel cell carcinoma. The origin of the receptors is a human donor with Merkel cell carcinoma. Some clones in this sample may be carry-over from other donors' samples.

With regard to this clone: Other DNA sequences in this sample translate to the same CDR3. V usage is TRBV28 and J usage is TRBJ1-2; TRBD1 agrees at 8 bases. The junction had 1 base not matched to a gene; V was cut back by 2 bases and J by 5 bases. Germline CDR1 is MDHEN and CDR2 is SYDVKM. CDR3 length: 13 residues. CDR3 DNA sequence: TGTGCCAGCAGTTTAGACAGGGGTTATGGCTACACCTTC. It is translated as CASSLDRGYGYTF.

V and J are TRBV2 and TRBJ2-7; the D is unclear. This CDR3 has 10 amino acids. Germline assignment: CDR1 SNHLY and CDR2 FYNNEI. Deletions cut 4 bases from V and 3 bases from J, with 1 base between. CDR3 sequence reads: CASSGYEQYF. The CDR3 DNA follows: TGTGCCAGCAGTGGCTACGAGCAGTACTTC. The full variable domain, in which reference TRBV2 and TRBJ2-7 provide the parts outside the CDR3, is EPEVTQTPSHQVTQMGQEVILRCVPISNHLYFYWYRQILGQKVEFLVSFYNNEISEKSEIFDDQFSVERPDGSNFTLKIRSTKLEDSAMYFCASSGYEQYFGPGTRLTVT.

This sequence joins TRBV5-1 and TRBJ1-3; a weak D match, TRBD1 (5 bases). CDR1 is SGHRS, CDR2 YFSETQ, per germline. Trimming removed 0 bases at V and 0 bases at J, with 10 bases between. The CDR3 runs to 16 residues. CDR3 DNA sequence: TGCGCCAGCAGCTTGGCAGGGTTCCACTCTGGAAACACCATATATTTT. Translated, it gives CASSLAGFHSGNTIYF.

J is TRBJ1-1 and V is TRBV7-2; TRBD1 aligns across 7 bases. From germline, CDR1 is SGHTA and CDR2 FQGNSA. The CDR3 consists of 15 residues. The junction had 6 bases not matched to a gene; V was cut back by 4 bases and J by 1 base. CDR3 loop: CASSSGGHWNTEAFF. CDR3 coding DNA: TGTGCCAGCAGCTCAGGGGGACATTGGAACACTGAAGCTTTCTTT.

The chain joins TRBV5-4 to TRBJ2-1, with D tentatively TRBD1 (5 bases). Germline-derived CDR1 and CDR2 are SGHNT and YYREEE (reference sequence). V gave up 0 bases and J gave up 4 bases, with 5 bases separating them. This CDR3 region has 13 residues. In DNA, the CDR3 is TGTGCCAGCAGCTTGGGGACATACAATGAGCAGTTCTTC. This gives the protein CASSLGTYNEQFF.